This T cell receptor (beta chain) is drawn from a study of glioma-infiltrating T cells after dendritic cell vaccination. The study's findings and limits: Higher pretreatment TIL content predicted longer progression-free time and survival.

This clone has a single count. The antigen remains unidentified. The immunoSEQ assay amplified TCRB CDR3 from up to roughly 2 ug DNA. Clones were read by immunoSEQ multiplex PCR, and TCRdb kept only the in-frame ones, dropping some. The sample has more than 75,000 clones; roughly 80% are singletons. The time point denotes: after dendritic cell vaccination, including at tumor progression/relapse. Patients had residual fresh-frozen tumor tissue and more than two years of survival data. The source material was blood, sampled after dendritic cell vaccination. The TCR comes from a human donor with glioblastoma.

This CDR3 reads CASSIGGSVLYEQYF. The CDR3 DNA sequence: TGTGCCAGTAGTATAGGAGGGTCCGTTCTCTACGAGCAGTACTTC. The chain joins TRBV19 to TRBJ2-7; TRBD2 might be the D (5 bases). CDR3 length equals 15 residues. Trimming took 1 base from V and 3 from J, leaving 13 bases between them. CDR1 LNHDA and CDR2 SQIVND come from the germline V gene (reference sequence).